This T cell receptor (beta chain) was identified during a study of early T cells in non-severe SARS-CoV-2 infection. MiXCR, applied by TCRdb to the 5' RACE reads, yields one record per CDR3 protein. The sample holds around 60,000 distinct CDR3 sequences, roughly a sixth seen once. The sequence was collected from an adult who was a healthcare worker with PCR-confirmed SARS-CoV-2 infection or an uninfected control (not recorded which). Sequenced here: whole blood, sampled at baseline.

The CDR3 reads CAIRASGISYEQYF. CDR3 nucleotides: TGTGCCATCAGGGCTAGCGGGATCTCCTACGAGCAGTACTTC. The chain employs TRBV10-3 and TRBJ2-7; 9 bases line up with TRBD2. This CDR3 has 14 amino acids. Germline V CDR1 and CDR2: ENHRY, SYGVKD. The junction had 3 bases not matched to a gene; V was cut back by 6 bases and J by 0 bases.